Described below is a single T cell receptor (beta chain) sequence and its context. Its specificity is unknown. The germline gene is not matched at one end of the junction; a read error may be the cause. The CDR3 runs to 15 residues. Germline V lookup: CDR1 SSHAT, CDR2 FNYEAQ (reference sequence). Random hexamers were used to reverse transcribe the RNA input (about 0.5 to 1 ug). It was immunoSEQ multiplex PCR that amplified TCR beta CDR3 across 54 Vbeta and 13 Jbeta. TCRdb independently ran MiXCR on the immunoSEQ multiplex PCR reads; one entry per CDR3 protein. Of some 200,000 distinct CDR3 sequences listed, 95% were seen once; the top ten hold 0.075% to 0.095%. The data were obtained in a study of CD8 T cells in Susac syndrome. Study outcomes and limitations: The study recognized that the number of individuals in its TCR sequencing and HLA analysis was relatively small.

In blood CD8+ and CD4+ T cells, TCR beta underwent sequencing. It was treatment-naive patients with stable or active relapsing-remitting disease who made up the multiple sclerosis controls. The V and J genes are TRBV7-7 and TRBJ2-7; 10 positions agree with TRBD1. The sequence was collected from a human donor with multiple sclerosis. Source material: CD4+ T cells from PBMCs. DNA of the CDR3: TGTGCTAGCAGCGCCGGGACAGGGGACACCTACGAGCAGTACTTC. Translation gives CASSAGTGDTYEQYF.